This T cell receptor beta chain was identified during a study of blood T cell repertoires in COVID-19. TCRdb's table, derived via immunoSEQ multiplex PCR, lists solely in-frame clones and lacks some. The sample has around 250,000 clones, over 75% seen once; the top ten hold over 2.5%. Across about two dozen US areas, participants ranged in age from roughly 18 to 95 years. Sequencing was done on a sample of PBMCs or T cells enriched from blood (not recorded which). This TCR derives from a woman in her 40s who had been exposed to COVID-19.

DNA of the CDR3: TGTGCCAGCAGCCGGGTCACACTGAACACTGAAGCTTTCTTT. This sequence encodes CASSRVTLNTEAFF. The chain couples TRBV7-9 to TRBJ1-1; no reliable D call. The CDR3 runs to 14 residues. From germline, CDR1 is SEHNR and CDR2 FQNEAQ (reference sequence). V lost 5 bases and J 0 bases, leaving 10 bases between the germline ends.